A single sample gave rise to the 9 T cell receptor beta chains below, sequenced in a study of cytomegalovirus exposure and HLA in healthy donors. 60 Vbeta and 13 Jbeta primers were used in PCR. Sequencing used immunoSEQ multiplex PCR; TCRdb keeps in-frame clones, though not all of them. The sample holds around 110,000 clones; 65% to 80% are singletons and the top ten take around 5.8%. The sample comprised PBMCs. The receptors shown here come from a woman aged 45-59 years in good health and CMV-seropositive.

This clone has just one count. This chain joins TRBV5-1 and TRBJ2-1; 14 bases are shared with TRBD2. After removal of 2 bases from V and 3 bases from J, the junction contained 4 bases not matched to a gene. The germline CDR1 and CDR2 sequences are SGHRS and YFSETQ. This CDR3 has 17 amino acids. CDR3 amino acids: CASSLGTSGGIYNEQFF. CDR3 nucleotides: TGCGCCAGCAGCTTAGGGACTAGCGGGGGCATCTACAATGAGCAGTTCTTC.

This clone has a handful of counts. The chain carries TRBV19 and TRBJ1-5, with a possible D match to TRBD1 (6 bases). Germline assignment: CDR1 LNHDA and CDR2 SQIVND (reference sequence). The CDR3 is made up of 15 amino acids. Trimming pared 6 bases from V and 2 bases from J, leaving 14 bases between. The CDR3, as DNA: TGTGCCAGTAGGTTCGACAGGACTGGCAATCAGCCCCAGCATTTT. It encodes CASRFDRTGNQPQHF.

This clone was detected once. CDR3 sequence: CAWSVGGDGNQPQHF. The CDR3 DNA is TGTGCCTGGAGTGTAGGGGGGGACGGCAATCAGCCCCAGCATTTT. The J gene is TRBJ1-5, the V gene TRBV30, with TRBD1 as a possible D gene (6 bases). Trimming left V 0 bases short and J 2 bases short, with 11 bases between. Looked up from germline, CDR1 is GTSNPN and CDR2 is SVGIG (reference sequence). The CDR3 consists of 15 residues. Variable domain in full (rest from reference TRBV30 and TRBJ1-5): SQTIHQWPATLVQPVGSPLSLECTVEGTSNPNLYWYRQAAGRGLQLLFYSVGIGQISSEVPQNLSASRPQDRQFILSSKKLLLSDSGFYLCAWSVGGDGNQPQHFGDGTRLSIL.

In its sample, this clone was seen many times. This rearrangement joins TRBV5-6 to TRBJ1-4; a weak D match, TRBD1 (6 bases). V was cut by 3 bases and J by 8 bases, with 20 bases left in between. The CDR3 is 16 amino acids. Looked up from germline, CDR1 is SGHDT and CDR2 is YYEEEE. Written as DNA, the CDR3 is TGTGCCAGCAGCTGGGGGGCGGGGGCCGGCGGAGAAAAACTGTTTTTT. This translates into CASSWGAGAGGEKLFF.

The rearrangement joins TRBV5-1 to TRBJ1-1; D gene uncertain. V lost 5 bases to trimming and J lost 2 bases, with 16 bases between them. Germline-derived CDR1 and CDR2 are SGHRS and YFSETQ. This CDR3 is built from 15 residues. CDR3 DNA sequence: TGCGCCAGCAGACACGTATCACTAGGAAACACTGAAGCTTTCTTT. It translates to CASRHVSLGNTEAFF.

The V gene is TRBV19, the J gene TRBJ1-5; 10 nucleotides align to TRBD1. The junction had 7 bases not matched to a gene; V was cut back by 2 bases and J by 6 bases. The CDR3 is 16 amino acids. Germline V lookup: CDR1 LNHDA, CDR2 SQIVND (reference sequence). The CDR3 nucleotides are TGTGCCAGTAGTATAAGGGGGACAGGGGCGGGTCAGCCCCAGCATTTT. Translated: CASSIRGTGAGQPQHF.

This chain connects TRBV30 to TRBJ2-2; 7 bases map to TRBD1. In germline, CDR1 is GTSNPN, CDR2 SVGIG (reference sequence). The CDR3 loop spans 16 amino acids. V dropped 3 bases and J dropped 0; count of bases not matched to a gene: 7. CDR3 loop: CAWRAPGQTNTGELFF. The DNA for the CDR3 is TGTGCCTGGAGGGCCCCGGGACAGACGAACACCGGGGAGCTGTTTTTT. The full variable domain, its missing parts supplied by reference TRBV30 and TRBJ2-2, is SQTIHQWPATLVQPVGSPLSLECTVEGTSNPNLYWYRQAAGRGLQLLFYSVGIGQISSEVPQNLSASRPQDRQFILSSKKLLLSDSGFYLCAWRAPGQTNTGELFFGEGSRLTVL.

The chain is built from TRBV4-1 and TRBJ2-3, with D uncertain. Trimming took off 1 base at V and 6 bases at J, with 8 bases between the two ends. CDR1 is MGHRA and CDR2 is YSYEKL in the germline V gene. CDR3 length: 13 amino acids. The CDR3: CASSQGTTDTQYF. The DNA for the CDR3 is TGCGCCAGCAGCCAAGGTACTACGGATACGCAGTATTTT.

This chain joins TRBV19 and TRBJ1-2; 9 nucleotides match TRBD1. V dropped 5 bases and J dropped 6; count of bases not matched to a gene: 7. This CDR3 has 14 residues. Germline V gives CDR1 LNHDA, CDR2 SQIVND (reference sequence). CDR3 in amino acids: CASSHNRGHDGYTF. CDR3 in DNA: TGTGCCAGTAGTCATAACAGGGGGCATGATGGCTACACCTTC.